The 16 T cell receptor beta chains below were found in one sample sequenced in a study of T-cell memory formation after mild COVID-19. TCRdb called the 5' RACE reads again in MiXCR, with one record for every CDR3 protein. The sample includes over 120,000 distinct CDR3 sequences, about 19% seen only once; the top ten take about 2.1%. The specimen sequenced was PBMCs or a T cell subset sorted from them (not recorded which). The receptor set was obtained from an adult woman who had mild COVID-19 (a few samples of this study predate the infection). Cell type and time point are not known.

J is TRBJ2-3 and V is TRBV9, with TRBD2 as a possible D gene (6 bases). Germline-derived CDR1 and CDR2 are SGDLS and YYNGEE. V was clipped by 4 bases and J by 3 bases, with 12 bases between them. The CDR3 runs to 14 residues. The CDR3 region is CASSPAGGTDTQYF. The CDR3, as DNA: TGTGCCAGCAGCCCCGCCGGGGGTACAGATACGCAGTATTTT.

This chain joins TRBV6-2 or TRBV6-3 and TRBJ2-7, with D possibly matching TRBD2 (6 bases). The V end lost 4 bases, the J end lost 6 bases, and 16 bases lay between the germline ends. This CDR3 is built from 14 residues. Germline V CDR1 and CDR2: MNHEY, SVGEGT. CDR3 sequence reads: CASSSSGSLSEQYF. The CDR3, as DNA: TGTGCCAGCAGTTCGTCCGGGAGCCTTAGCGAGCAGTACTTC.

The chain uses TRBV6-5 and TRBJ1-2; possibly TRBD1 for D (5 bases). Germline loops: CDR1 MNHEY, CDR2 SVGAGI. The CDR3 totals 15 residues. Deletions cut 5 bases from V and 7 bases from J, with 20 bases between. In DNA form, the CDR3 reads TGTGCCAGCAGTCCCCCTAACGTGGGGCTGAGTGGCTACACCTTC. As protein: CASSPPNVGLSGYTF.

In this sample, this clonotype turned up a few times. J is TRBJ2-2 and V is TRBV5-1; D remains ambiguous. Germline V gives CDR1 SGHRS, CDR2 YFSETQ. The V end was cut by 0 bases, the J end by 2 bases, with 8 bases between. The CDR3 totals 15 residues. The CDR3 reads CASSLVHANTGELFF. As DNA, the CDR3 is TGCGCCAGCAGCTTGGTCCACGCCAACACCGGGGAGCTGTTTTTT. Complete variable domain (other parts from reference TRBV5-1 and TRBJ2-2): KAGVTQTPRYLIKTRGQQVTLSCSPISGHRSVSWYQQTPGQGLQFLFEYFSETQRNKGNFPGRFSGRQFSNSRSEMNVSTLELGDSALYLCASSLVHANTGELFFGEGSRLTVL.

The V call is TRBV20-1, the J call TRBJ1-2; maybe TRBD1 (5 bases). The CDR3 contains 12 residues. V lost 2 bases, J lost 4 bases, and 8 bases lay in between. Germline CDR1 and CDR2: DFQATT and SNEGSKA (reference sequence). For the CDR3, the DNA is TGCAGTGCTAGACGCGGGACCTATGGCTACACCTTC. This gives the protein CSARRGTYGYTF.

This clonotype was picked up a small number of times. The J gene is TRBJ1-1, the V gene TRBV12-3 or TRBV12-4; D might be TRBD1 (5 bases). Trimming took off 6 bases at V and 4 bases at J, with 21 bases between the two ends. The CDR3 is made up of 16 amino acids. The DNA of the CDR3 is TGTGCCAGCAGCCTTAATCCGGGGCTCAGAAGCACTGAAGCTTTCTTT. The encoded protein is CASSLNPGLRSTEAFF.

CDR3 in amino acids: CASSLVWDRGAGNEQFF. The CDR3 DNA reads as TGTGCCAGCAGCTTGGTGTGGGACAGGGGCGCAGGAAATGAGCAGTTCTTC. This chain links TRBV5-5 with TRBJ2-1; 10 bases align to TRBD1. The CDR3 extends over 17 amino acids. V shed 0 bases and J 7 bases; nucleotides not matched to a gene: 10. Germline lookup yields CDR1 SGHKS and CDR2 YYEKEE (reference sequence).

This clonotype was found a few times. V usage is TRBV29-1 and J usage is TRBJ2-7; possibly TRBD1 for D (5 bases). V was cut by 6 bases and J by 0 bases, with 15 bases left in between. CDR1 and CDR2 from the germline V gene are SQVTM and ANQGSEA. This CDR3 is 14 amino acids long. In DNA form, the CDR3 reads TGCAGCGTGACATCGACAGTCAGCTCCTACGAGCAGTACTTC. Residues: CSVTSTVSSYEQYF.

V and J are TRBV3-1 and TRBJ1-6, with D perhaps matching TRBD1 (5 bases). Per germline, CDR1 LGHDT and CDR2 YNNKEL (reference sequence). With 8 bases removed from V and 6 bases from J, the gap between germline ends came to 14 bases. The CDR3 is 14 residues long. The CDR3 DNA reads as TGTGCCAGCGGGGCGCAGGCGCTTAATTCACCCCTCCACTTT. Its protein product is CASGAQALNSPLHF.

This clonotype was counted many times. This chain's CDR3 is CASTHMGQHSSPLHF. In DNA, the CDR3 is TGTGCCAGCACCCACATGGGACAGCACAGTTCACCCCTCCACTTT. This rearrangement joins TRBV12-3 or TRBV12-4 to TRBJ1-6; 7 positions agree with TRBD1. This CDR3 is built from 15 residues. V gave up 7 bases and J gave up 9 bases; unmatched junction bases: 12.

The J gene is TRBJ2-1, the V gene TRBV7-9, with 8 bases fitting TRBD2. The germline V gene encodes CDR1 SEHNR and CDR2 FQNEAQ (reference sequence). The CDR3 extends over 15 amino acids. The junction had 11 bases not matched to a gene; V was cut back by 5 bases and J by 8 bases. Here the CDR3 DNA reads TGTGCCAGCAGCCTCAGCGGGAGTACTCGTTATGAGCAGTTCTTC. It is translated as CASSLSGSTRYEQFF. Drawing the rest from reference TRBV7-9 and TRBJ2-1, the complete variable domain is DTGVSQNPRHKITKRGQNVTFRCDPISEHNRLYWYRQTLGQGPEFLTYFQNEAQLEKSRLLSDRFSAERPKGSFSTLEIQRTEQGDSAMYLCASSLSGSTRYEQFFGPGTRLTVL.

This clonotype has just a few counts. V usage is TRBV30 and J usage is TRBJ2-3, with TRBD2 matching over 10 bases. The CDR3 has 14 amino acids. Trimming at V came to 3 bases and at J to 6 bases, leaving 6 bases not matched to a gene. CDR1 is GTSNPN, CDR2 SVGIG, per germline (reference sequence). CDR3 in DNA: TGTGCCTGGAGGGCTAGCGGGAGTGGTGATACGCAGTATTTT. As protein: CAWRASGSGDTQYF.

The chain couples TRBV12-3 or TRBV12-4 to TRBJ2-7, with D uncertain. The CDR3 is 13 amino acids. Trimming pared 6 bases from V and 4 bases from J, leaving 13 bases between. CDR3 protein: CASSSPQNYEQYF. The DNA of the CDR3 is TGTGCCAGCAGCTCACCCCAAAATTACGAGCAGTACTTC.

V and J are TRBV12-3 or TRBV12-4 and TRBJ1-1; D not resolved. The CDR3 loop spans 13 amino acids. V shed 7 bases and J shed 0 bases, with 9 bases lying between them. The CDR3 region has the DNA TGTGCCAGCACCCTGACGGTGAACACTGAAGCTTTCTTT. Translation: CASTLTVNTEAFF.

The chain employs TRBV20-1 and TRBJ2-1, with TRBD2 matching 13 bases. CDR1 DFQATT and CDR2 SNEGSKA come from the germline V gene (reference sequence). There are 15 residues in the CDR3. The V segment lost 6 bases and the J segment 6 bases; nucleotides outside the gene matches: 8. The CDR3 spells CSAPRGLAGTNEQFF. The CDR3, as DNA: TGCAGTGCCCCCCGGGGACTAGCGGGGACCAATGAGCAGTTCTTC.

This clonotype has just a few counts. The genes are TRBV3-1 and TRBJ1-5, with D unclear. The CDR3 runs to 15 residues. CDR1 is LGHDT and CDR2 is YNNKEL in the germline V gene (reference sequence). V was pared by 4 bases and J by 0 bases, with 10 bases between. The CDR3 nucleotides are TGTGCCAGCAGCCCCAGCCGGTCTAGCAATCAGCCCCAGCATTTT. This sequence encodes CASSPSRSSNQPQHF.